This record covers a single T cell receptor beta chain. Its target antigen remains unknown. No base-level quality is on record; no much larger clone is a single base apart. This entry belongs to a study of CD8+ T cells in alopecia areata listed by TCRdb under 2018. Study-wide context: The treated patients took part in an open-label pilot trial in which moderate-to-severe alopecia areata was treated with oral tofacitinib at 5 to 10 mg twice daily. Tofacitinib was given for 6 to 18 months, followed by 6 months of follow-up off drug to assess delayed response and recurrence. The study used high-throughput TCRbeta sequencing to examine T cell clonal expansion in alopecia areata, in both the C3H/HeJ mouse model and human patients. On the human side, TCRbeta sequencing was run on scalp tissue and on sorted CD4+ and CD8+ peripheral blood T cells from healthy controls and from alopecia areata patients with either patchy or totalis/universalis disease. Patients on tofacitinib were biopsied at baseline and after 4 and 24 weeks of treatment, and several of the patients also had a later scalp biopsy. Clonality in the scalp was compared among normal scalp (n=4), patchy alopecia areata scalp (n=8), and alopecia totalis/universalis scalp (n=8). RNA was extracted with the PAXgene miRNA kit for fixed scalp, the miRNeasy kit for PBMCs, and the RNeasy kit for mouse skin. immunoSEQ multiplex PCR using 35 Vbeta forward primers and 13 Jbeta reverse primers was used to amplify TCRbeta CDR3 regions. What the study reported, not specific to this receptor: Shared TCR sequences between patients were less evident than in mice, which may be partly attributable to HLA diversity in the patient population. Unlike mouse skin, which is dominated by gammadelta T cells, normal human skin has resident alphabeta T cells that are also sequenced, and this complicates analysis of the scalp TCR repertoire. Higher clonality and more expanded CD8+ clones were observed in lesional scalp than in normal scalp, particularly in alopecia totalis/universalis, a finding suggestive of antigenic drive.

The library was generated by the immunoSEQ multiplex PCR assay. To provide template for TCR sequencing, every sample had RNA extracted and reverse transcribed into cDNA. First-strand cDNA was synthesized using SuperScript III with a 2:1 mix of oligo-dT and random hexamers. A synthetic immune receptor repertoire was used to measure amplification bias, and any remaining bias was corrected computationally. In the original analysis: Raw reads were preprocessed for error removal, and CDR3 was defined according to IMGT conventions as running from the conserved cysteine to phenylalanine. Clonality was calculated as 1 minus Shannon entropy normalized by log2 of the number of productive unique TCRs. Whether scalp clones were CD4 or CD8 was inferred by matching scalp TCRbeta sequences against CD4 and CD8 repertoires sorted from blood. TCRdb took this table from immuneACCESS and kept in-frame rearrangements with V and J called. Such tables lack part of the clones; where checked against another copy, unresolved V genes explain under half of the gap, and the rest is unexplained. From that table come the V and J calls and clone size; the DNA was used to work out D and trimming. For this sample the table gives approximately 140,000 clones, of which around 87% were detected only once. The ten most abundant clones make up more than 12% of the sample.

The label giving this sample's time point can be read as: baseline before oral tofacitinib. From alopecia areata patients, peripheral blood was collected along with lesional scalp punch biopsies. After PBMCs were isolated by density centrifugation and stained for CD3, CD4 and CD8, a FACSAria was used to sort CD4+ and CD8+ T cells. This clonotype was obtained from a human donor with alopecia areata. The sequenced sample was CD8+ T cells sorted from blood, obtained at week 0.

For the CDR3, the sequence is CASSGGQGTYEQYF. The DNA sequence reads TGTGCCAGCAGCGGGGGACAGGGAACCTACGAGCAGTACTTC. In this chain, TRBV7-9 is recombined with TRBJ2-7, with 9 junctional bases fitting TRBD1. Including the terminal cysteine and phenylalanine, the CDR3 comprises 14 residues. Only the CDR3 region is kept as DNA, spanning 42 bases read in frame from base 1. From the germline V gene (reference sequence), CDR1 is SEHNR and CDR2 is FQNEAQ. At the junction V is shortened by 5 bases and J by 2 bases; bases outside the gene matches: 4.